These T cell receptor beta chains were read from a single sample in a study of T-cell reconstitution after alpha-beta-depleted transplantation in children. TCRdb reprocessed the PCR reads with MiXCR, giving one entry per CDR3 protein. There are roughly 570,000 distinct CDR3 sequences in the sample; approximately 30% occur only once, and less than 40% lies in the top ten. Sequencing was performed on PBMCs, taken before TCRalphabeta/CD19-depleted stem cell transplant. Every receptor here comes from a boy younger than two with Wiskott-Aldrich syndrome, due to receive a stem cell transplant. Both conserved end residues are part of each CDR3. The D gene is left open where the match is weak. Rows give clone size only sometimes, using once, few, many, or a class for an expanded clone.

v_call	d_call	clone_size	j_call	cdr3_aa	cdr3_nt
TRBV5-1	TRBD2	few	TRBJ2-3	CASSWGLAGVTDTQYF	TGCGCCAGCAGCTGGGGGTTAGCGGGAGTAACAGATACGCAGTATTTT
TRBV20-1	-	few	TRBJ2-3	CSASGRGTQLDNTQYF	TGCAGTGCCTCTGGGCGCGGGACTCAGCTTGATAATACGCAGTATTTT
TRBV12-3/TRBV12-4	TRBD2	-	TRBJ2-7	CASSSGGTSTYEQYF	TGTGCCAGCAGTTCGGGAGGGACAAGTACCTACGAGCAGTACTTC
TRBV20-1	-	-	TRBJ1-2	CSARDNYYGYTF	TGCAGTGCTAGAGATAACTACTATGGCTACACCTTC
TRBV24-1	-	few	TRBJ2-1	CATADSSYNEQFF	TGTGCCACCGCGGACAGCTCCTACAATGAGCAGTTCTTC
TRBV4-2	-	-	TRBJ1-5	CASSQEGDSNQPQHF	TGTGCCAGCAGCCAAGAGGGTGATAGCAATCAGCCCCAGCATTTT
TRBV9	-	-	TRBJ2-3	CASSVSGVGTDTQYF	TGTGCCAGCAGCGTTTCAGGGGTGGGGACAGATACGCAGTATTTT
TRBV5-1	-	few	TRBJ2-1	CASTQAVASPDNEQFF	TGCGCCAGCACCCAGGCCGTGGCTAGCCCCGACAATGAGCAGTTCTTC
TRBV28	TRBD2	-	TRBJ2-1	CASNVGPGLAGYNEQFF	TGTGCCAGCAACGTCGGTCCGGGACTAGCGGGCTACAATGAGCAGTTCTTC
TRBV20-1	-	-	TRBJ1-6	CSASGQRVGNWDSPLHF	TGCAGTGCTAGCGGTCAAAGGGTGGGGAATTGGGATTCACCCCTCCACTTT
TRBV10-3	-	few	TRBJ1-6	CAAAEVVNSPLHF	TGTGCCGCTGCAGAGGTCGTTAATTCACCCCTCCACTTT
TRBV12-3/TRBV12-4	-	few	TRBJ2-7	CASTLQGAEQYF	TGTGCCAGCACCTTACAGGGTGCGGAGCAGTACTTC
TRBV10-3	TRBD1	few	TRBJ2-7	CAISLKDRGGEQYF	TGTGCCATCAGCCTAAAGGACAGGGGCGGAGAGCAGTACTTC
TRBV9	-	-	TRBJ1-3	CASSGGISQGSRNTIYF	TGTGCCAGCAGCGGTGGTATCTCTCAGGGGTCGAGAAACACCATATATTTT
TRBV15	TRBD1	few	TRBJ1-2	CATSRAGQGDNYGYTF	TGTGCCACCAGCAGAGCGGGACAGGGGGATAACTATGGCTACACCTTC
TRBV5-1	TRBD1	-	TRBJ2-2	CASSHRTGGVTGELFF	TGCGCCAGCAGCCACAGGACAGGGGGAGTTACCGGGGAGCTGTTTTTT
TRBV10-3	-	-	TRBJ2-5	CAISAGGGAQETQYF	TGTGCCATCAGTGCAGGGGGGGGAGCCCAAGAGACCCAGTACTTC
TRBV12-3/TRBV12-4	-	many	TRBJ1-1	CASSLTGVNTEAFF	TGTGCCAGCAGTTTAACGGGGGTGAACACTGAAGCTTTCTTT
TRBV6-1	TRBD1	-	TRBJ2-3	CASSPKTGQSPHTQYF	TGTGCCAGCAGCCCTAAGACGGGACAGTCCCCACATACGCAGTATTTT
TRBV4-1	-	-	TRBJ2-7	CASSQRGSGEQYF	TGCGCCAGCAGCCAACGGGGATCAGGGGAGCAGTACTTC
TRBV12-3/TRBV12-4	TRBD2	-	TRBJ2-1	CASSFSAGARRYNEQFF	TGTGCCAGCAGTTTTTCGGCGGGAGCCCGACGCTACAATGAGCAGTTCTTC
TRBV7-2	TRBD2	-	TRBJ2-2	CASSPRGLAGGSGELFF	TGTGCCAGCAGCCCCCGCGGACTAGCGGGAGGGTCCGGGGAGCTGTTTTTT
TRBV5-1	-	-	TRBJ1-2	CASSMGPPESYTF	TGCGCCAGCAGCATGGGGCCCCCTGAGAGCTACACCTTC
TRBV7-2	-	few	TRBJ1-2	CASSAQGVTPDGYTF	TGTGCCAGCAGCGCCCAAGGGGTTACTCCCGATGGCTACACCTTC
TRBV4-2	-	-	TRBJ2-5	CASSQEGLAAETQYF	TGTGCCAGCAGCCAAGAAGGCCTAGCAGCAGAGACCCAGTACTTC
TRBV3-1	-	few	TRBJ1-1	CASSGHAADTEAFF	TGTGCCAGCAGCGGACATGCGGCGGACACTGAAGCTTTCTTT
TRBV24-1	-	few	TRBJ2-7	CATKMAEMLTNCSYEQYF	TGTGCCACCAAGATGGCAGAAATGCTAACGAACTGCTCCTACGAGCAGTACTTC
TRBV7-2	TRBD1	-	TRBJ1-4	CASSLPLRGLNEKLFF	TGTGCCAGCAGCTTACCCCTCAGGGGGCTCAATGAAAAACTGTTTTTT
TRBV29-1	-	-	TRBJ2-1	CSVELVAAEFF	TGCAGCGTTGAACTAGTAGCGGCTGAGTTCTTC
TRBV29-1	-	-	TRBJ2-2	CSVGMSGNTGELFF	TGCAGCGTTGGAATGAGCGGGAACACCGGGGAGCTGTTTTTT
TRBV9	-	few	TRBJ2-1	CASSVSGVNNEQFF	TGTGCCAGCAGCGTCTCGGGGGTAAACAATGAGCAGTTCTTC
TRBV20-1	TRBD2	-	TRBJ2-3	CSASSSGGPTDTQYF	TGCAGTGCTTCCTCGTCGGGAGGGCCGACAGATACGCAGTATTTT
TRBV5-1	-	few	TRBJ1-1	CASSLLVAQATEAFF	TGCGCCAGCAGCCTTCTGGTCGCTCAGGCCACTGAAGCTTTCTTT
TRBV20-1	TRBD2	-	TRBJ2-2	CSAPRESVGELFF	TGCAGTGCTCCGCGGGAGTCGGTCGGGGAGCTGTTTTTT
TRBV10-3	-	few	TRBJ2-7	CATRVGRGDEQYF	TGTGCCACTCGGGTGGGCAGGGGTGATGAGCAGTACTTC
TRBV25-1	TRBD2	few	TRBJ2-4	CASSEYGTSGSNIQYF	TGTGCCAGCAGTGAATATGGGACTAGCGGGAGTAACATTCAGTACTTC
TRBV5-1	TRBD2	few	TRBJ2-2	CASSLSSGGRTGELFF	TGCGCCAGCAGCTTGTCCTCGGGAGGGCGAACCGGGGAGCTGTTTTTT
TRBV29-1	-	few	TRBJ2-7	CSVVNTPYEQYF	TGCAGCGTTGTGAACACCCCCTACGAGCAGTACTTC
TRBV6-2/TRBV6-3	TRBD1	-	TRBJ2-5	CASSRQGGVAQYF	TGTGCCAGCAGTCGACAGGGCGGCGTGGCCCAGTACTTC
TRBV20-1	TRBD2	few	TRBJ2-3	CSAEQREALTDTQYF	TGCAGTGCTGAACAGCGGGAGGCCCTCACAGATACGCAGTATTTT
TRBV5-6	TRBD2	few	TRBJ2-1	CASSLLGRSSYNEQFF	TGTGCCAGCAGCTTACTCGGGAGGAGCTCCTACAATGAGCAGTTCTTC
TRBV20-1	TRBD2	-	TRBJ2-7	CSARAVVAGTYEQYF	TGCAGTGCTAGAGCTGTGGTAGCGGGGACTTACGAGCAGTACTTC
TRBV6-1	-	-	TRBJ2-5	CASRPPLRGQETQYF	TGTGCCAGCAGGCCCCCTTTGCGGGGCCAAGAGACCCAGTACTTC
TRBV30	-	few	TRBJ2-1	CAWSVGVLSYNEQFF	TGTGCCTGGAGTGTAGGTGTACTCTCCTACAATGAGCAGTTCTTC
TRBV10-3	-	-	TRBJ1-4	CAISESGQNEKLFF	TGTGCCATCAGTGAGTCCGGCCAGAATGAAAAACTGTTTTTT
TRBV10-3	-	once	TRBJ1-2	CAISESAGQGYGYTF	TGTGCCATCAGCGAATCCGCGGGCCAAGGCTATGGCTACACCTTC
TRBV5-1	TRBD2	few	TRBJ2-2	CASSPWQGPSGLTGELFF	TGCGCCAGCAGCCCCTGGCAGGGTCCTAGCGGGCTTACCGGGGAGCTGTTTTTT
TRBV12-3/TRBV12-4	TRBD1	few	TRBJ1-2	CASSPQGLRSGYTF	TGTGCCAGCAGCCCACAGGGGCTGCGGTCGGGCTACACCTTC
TRBV20-1	TRBD2	-	TRBJ2-3	CSAVRLAGGSTDTQYF	TGCAGTGCTGTACGCTTAGCGGGAGGGTCCACAGATACGCAGTATTTT
TRBV28	TRBD1	-	TRBJ1-2	CASKLLWGQGGNYGYTF	TGTGCCAGCAAACTCCTGTGGGGACAGGGGGGGAACTATGGCTACACCTTC
TRBV12-3/TRBV12-4	-	-	TRBJ2-1	CASSFSSSPGNEQFF	TGTGCCAGCAGTTTCTCGTCCTCTCCCGGCAATGAGCAGTTCTTC
TRBV20-1	-	few	TRBJ2-1	CSARDRRTNSYNEQFF	TGCAGTGCTAGAGATAGGCGGACAAACTCCTACAATGAGCAGTTCTTC
TRBV20-1	TRBD2	few	TRBJ2-3	CSARPLAGGTTDTQYF	TGCAGTGCTAGACCTCTAGCGGGAGGAACCACAGATACGCAGTATTTT
TRBV12-3/TRBV12-4	TRBD2	-	TRBJ2-7	CASRRTSGKALEQYF	TGTGCCAGCAGGAGGACTAGCGGGAAGGCCCTGGAGCAGTACTTC
TRBV5-1	TRBD2	few	TRBJ2-5	CASRSSAGGQETQYF	TGCGCCAGCAGGTCCTCAGCGGGAGGACAAGAGACCCAGTACTTC
TRBV5-1	TRBD1	-	TRBJ2-2	CASSRSGTENTGELFF	TGCGCCAGCAGCCGGTCCGGGACAGAGAACACCGGGGAGCTGTTTTTT
TRBV18	-	-	TRBJ2-1	CASSPQQGASEQFF	TGTGCCAGCTCACCACAACAGGGTGCGAGTGAGCAGTTCTTC